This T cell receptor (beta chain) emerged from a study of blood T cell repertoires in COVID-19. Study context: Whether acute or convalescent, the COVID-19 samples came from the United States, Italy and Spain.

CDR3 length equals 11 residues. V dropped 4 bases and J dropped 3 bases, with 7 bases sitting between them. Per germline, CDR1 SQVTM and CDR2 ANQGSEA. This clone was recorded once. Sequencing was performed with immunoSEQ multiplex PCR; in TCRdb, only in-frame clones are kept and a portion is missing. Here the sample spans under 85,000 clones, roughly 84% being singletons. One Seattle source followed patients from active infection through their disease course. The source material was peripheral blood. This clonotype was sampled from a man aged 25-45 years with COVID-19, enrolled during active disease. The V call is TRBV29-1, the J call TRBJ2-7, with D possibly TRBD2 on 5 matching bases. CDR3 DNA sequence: TGCAGCGTTGTCCGGGACTACGAGCAGTACTTC. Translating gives CSVVRDYEQYF.